One sample yielded the 14 T cell receptor beta chains listed below, sequenced in a study of tumor and adjacent non-tumor tissue in lung cancer. No cell sorting was done before RNA was extracted from the tissue. The library came from three nested PCR rounds adapted from ARM-PCR protocols. TCRdb reanalysed the multiplex PCR reads using MiXCR and keeps one entry per CDR3 protein. Altogether tens of thousands of distinct CDR3 sequences are present, around four fifths being singletons, with the ten largest covering 28%. Sequenced: lung tumor tissue. The receptors come from a man aged 55 to 69 with non-small cell lung cancer.

This clonotype appeared once. Since a much larger clone is just one base distant, this may be a read error. The CDR3 bases are TGTGCCAGCTCACCGTCTGGCAGTCGTAATGAAAAACAGTTTTTT. It is translated as CASSPSGSRNEKQFF. The rearrangement joins TRBV18 to TRBJ1-4; D is ambiguous. Germline assignment: CDR1 KGHSH and CDR2 LQKENI. The CDR3 contains 15 residues. The complete variable domain, with remaining parts taken from reference TRBV18 and TRBJ1-4, reads NAGVMQNPRHLVRRRGQEARLRCSPMKGHSHVYWYRQLPEEGLKFMVYLQKENIIDESGMPKERFSAEFPKEGPSILRIQQVVRGDSAAYFCASSPSGSRNEKQFFGSGTQLSVL.

In its sample, this clonotype ranks as medium-sized. The chain combines TRBV10-2 with TRBJ1-1; 7 bases match TRBD1. The CDR3 extends over 14 amino acids. V shed 5 bases, J shed 1 base, and the junction held 4 bases outside the gene matches. Looked up from germline, CDR1 is WSHSY and CDR2 is SAAADI. Written as DNA, the CDR3 is TGCGCCAGCAGTCGAGACAGGGCGAACACTGAAGCTTTCTTT. The encoded protein is CASSRDRANTEAFF.

Points on this clonotype: This likely comes from a read error, as the CDR3 has no conserved phenylalanine or tryptophan at its end. The genes are TRBV6-4 and TRBJ2-1; no clear D. The CDR3 has 13 amino acids. Germline CDR1 is MRHNA and CDR2 is SNTAGT. The CDR3 reads CASSESVIHEQFL. The DNA of the CDR3 is TGTGCCAGTAGTGAGTCCGTAATCCATGAGCAGTTCTTG.

Concerning this clonotype itself: Given the absence of the conserved phenylalanine or tryptophan at the CDR3 end, a read error is likely. The DNA is left out, because the CDR3 cannot be placed on it with certainty; the CDR3 is given as TCRdb lists it. This sequence joins TRBV29-1 and TRBJ1-5; the D call TRBD1 from the table was never checked on the DNA. The CDR3 is 13 residues long, ends included. CDR1 and CDR2 from the germline V gene are SQVTM and ANQGSEA. CDR3 in amino acids: CSVGDRGNQPQHY.

Worth noting for this clonotype: Relative to the germline gene, one junction end is altered; a read error may explain this. The chain links TRBV20-1 to TRBJ1-1, with a tentative D call TRBD1 (5 bases). This CDR3 comprises 11 residues. Germline assignment: CDR1 DFQATT and CDR2 SNEGSKA (reference sequence). The CDR3 sequence is CSAGSGAQAFF. CDR3 sequence (DNA): TGTAGTGCTGGTTCCGGGGCCCAAGCTTTCTTT.

The chain recombines TRBV20-1 with TRBJ2-1, with D perhaps TRBD2 (6 bases). CDR1 is DFQATT and CDR2 is SNEGSKA in the germline V gene (reference sequence). V was trimmed by 0 bases and J by 13 bases, leaving 19 bases between them. The CDR3 consists of 14 residues. The CDR3 DNA is TGCAGTGCTAGAGATGTCCGGACTAACTCTGATCAGTTCTTC. Translated: CSARDVRTNSDQFF.

The chain carries TRBV5-1 and TRBJ2-1, with D perhaps TRBD1 or TRBD2 (6 bases each). Trimming cost V 2 bases and J 7 bases, with 13 bases left between them. This CDR3 comprises 14 residues. Looked up from germline, CDR1 is SGHRS and CDR2 is YFSETQ. The CDR3 bases are TGCGCCAGCAGCTTCCGGGGGCCCCTGAATGAGCAGTTCTTC. Its translation is CASSFRGPLNEQFF. Combining the CDR3 with reference TRBV5-1 and TRBJ2-1 gives the whole variable domain KAGVTQTPRYLIKTRGQQVTLSCSPISGHRSVSWYQQTPGQGLQFLFEYFSETQRNKGNFPGRFSGRQFSNSRSEMNVSTLELGDSALYLCASSFRGPLNEQFFGPGTRLTVL.

This clonotype was found many times. The chain combines TRBV28 with TRBJ1-4; no firm D call. Trimming shortened V by 5 bases and J by 5 bases, and 12 bases separated the two germline ends. The V gene's germline CDR1 is MDHEN and CDR2 SYDVKM. The length of the CDR3 is 14 residues. The CDR3 DNA reads as TGTGCCAGCAGTAGGACCGGGAAGAATGAAAAACTGTTTTTT. This gives the protein CASSRTGKNEKLFF.

About this clonotype itself: At one end the junction does not follow the germline gene, possibly because of a read error. This chain links TRBV6-1 with TRBJ1-1; D is unresolved. Germline values: CDR1 MNHNS, CDR2 SASEGT. The CDR3 is made up of 13 amino acids. CDR3 bases: TGTACCAGCCGCGTCGAGGCGAACACTGAAGCTATCTTT. Its protein product is CTSRVEANTEAIF.

On this clonotype itself: This may stem from a read error, because a much larger clone lies one nucleotide away. V and J are TRBV10-3 and TRBJ2-3; D assignment may be TRBD1 or TRBD2 (5 bases each). The CDR3 has 14 residues. CDR1 is ENHRY and CDR2 is SYGVKD in the germline V gene. Trimming shortened V by 6 bases and J by 4 bases, and 14 bases separated the two germline ends. The CDR3 nucleotides read TGTGCCATCAGAAGGGGTGGGGACGCAGATACGCAGTATTTT. Translated, it gives CAIRRGGDADTQYF.

This clonotype was counted a few times. The CDR3 DNA reads TGTGCCAGCAGCTCAAAAGGACAGGGTACTAATTCACCCCTCCACTTT. This translates into CASSSKGQGTNSPLHF. This chain joins TRBV6-5 and TRBJ1-6; 8 bases align to TRBD1. CDR3 length: 16 residues. Germline V gene data show CDR1 as MNHEY and CDR2 as SVGAGI. V trimming: 6 bases; J trimming: 6 bases; junction bases outside the gene matches: 10.

As concerns this clonotype: A junction end diverges from the germline sequence, so it may reflect a read error. The chain is built from TRBV5-1 and TRBJ2-7, with TRBD1 identical over 12 bases. Per germline, CDR1 SGHRS and CDR2 YFSETQ. The CDR3 covers 14 residues. CDR3 bases: TGCGCCAGAAGCTTGGGACAGGGGGCAGGAGAGCAGTACTTC. It specifies CARSLGQGAGEQYF.

This clonotype has a single count. Mismatch with germline at one junction end may stem from a read error. V usage is TRBV20-1 and J usage is TRBJ2-7, with 15 bases fitting TRBD2. CDR1 is DFQATT and CDR2 is SNEGSKA in the germline V gene (reference sequence). CDR3 length: 16 amino acids. This CDR3 reads CSSRGLAGGRQYKQYF. The CDR3 nucleotides are TGCAGTTCTAGAGGACTAGCGGGAGGGAGACAGTACAAGCAGTACTTC.

This rearrangement joins TRBV20-1 to TRBJ1-5; a possible D gene is TRBD1 (5 bases). Germline values: CDR1 DFQATT, CDR2 SNEGSKA (reference sequence). The CDR3 spans 13 residues. The V gene lost 8 bases and the J gene lost 2 bases, with 13 bases spanning the gap. In nucleotides, the CDR3 is TGCAGTACATGCAGGGTTGGCAATCAGCCCCAGCATTTT. Protein: CSTCRVGNQPQHF.